This record covers a single T cell receptor (beta chain). Its target is not known. An equimolar mix of two oligonucleotides served as the beta constant-region primer for TRBC1 and TRBC2. Four rounds of PCR amplified the ligated cDNA using nested alpha and beta constant-region primers plus SP2. TCRdb ran MiXCR on the UMI-ligation and nested PCR reads and lists one entry per CDR3 protein. The top ten hold approximately 0.9% of the sample, which has 95,000 to 150,000 distinct CDR3 sequences, over 30% seen once. The sample is drawn from a study of naive and memory T cell subsets. The CDR3 extends over 16 amino acids. Germline CDR1 is KGHDR and CDR2 is SFDVKD. V was pared by 9 bases and J by 0 bases, with 6 bases of the junction left unmatched. The study's findings and limits: Over 85% of naive TCR sequences appeared only once, unlike memory subsets.

Sequences were obtained from central memory CD4+ T cells from blood. This chain connects TRBV24-1 to TRBJ2-5; 13 bases align to TRBD2. This clonotype was sampled from a human donor in good health. The CDR3 protein is CATGGGLAGNQETQYF. Here the CDR3 DNA reads TGTGCCACCGGGGGGGGACTAGCGGGGAACCAAGAGACCCAGTACTTC.